This T cell receptor (beta chain) was sequenced during a study of T-cell reconstitution after alpha-beta-depleted transplantation in children. Preparing the TCRbeta library involved the use of unique molecular identifiers. From the PCR reads, TCRdb called clonotypes with MiXCR, one entry per CDR3 protein. The sample has around 400,000 distinct CDR3 sequences; 11% are singletons. V dropped 4 bases and J dropped 3; count of bases not matched to a gene: 8. The CDR3 runs to 16 residues. Germline V gives CDR1 SEHNR, CDR2 FQNEAQ (reference sequence). This clonotype was observed a handful of times. The chain joins TRBV7-9 to TRBJ1-1; 10 bases map to TRBD1. Here the sequenced sample was PBMCs from the stem cell graft donor, taken from the stem cell graft. The TCR comes from a human donor who donated a stem cell graft to a child with acute myeloid leukemia. As DNA, the CDR3 is TGTGCCAGCAGCTCCTCGCGACAGGGGGCGGACACTGAAGCTTTCTTT. Its protein is CASSSSRQGADTEAFF.